The 30 T cell receptor beta chains reported below all come from one sample, sequenced in a study of control samples from healthy donors and cancer patients. The table came from immunoSEQ multiplex PCR; TCRdb's copy has only in-frame clones and leaves some out. The profile shows fewer than 95,000 clones, approximately 80% of them singletons. Source material: blood. These receptors all come from a young man in good health.

The chain uses TRBV9 and TRBJ1-1; D is ambiguous. The germline CDR1 and CDR2 sequences are SGDLS and YYNGEE. The germline V and J ends were trimmed by 0 bases and 4 bases, with 13 bases remaining between them. This CDR3 comprises 15 residues. CDR3 amino acids: CASSVGPGSGTEAFF. As DNA, the CDR3 is TGTGCCAGCAGCGTAGGACCGGGGTCCGGCACTGAAGCTTTCTTT.

The V and J genes are TRBV10-1 and TRBJ1-6, with a weak D call TRBD1 (6 bases). Germline CDR1 is WNHNN and CDR2 is SYGVQD (reference sequence). This CDR3 has 12 amino acids. Trimming removed 8 bases from V and 9 bases from J, with 11 bases in between. The CDR3 reads CASGRGGSPLHF. CDR3 nucleotides: TGCGCCAGCGGGAGGGGGGGTTCACCCCTCCACTTT.

This sequence joins TRBV11-3 and TRBJ2-2, with 8 nucleotides matching TRBD1. The CDR3 loop spans 14 amino acids. V shed 4 bases, J shed 6 bases, and the junction held 4 bases outside the gene matches. In germline, CDR1 is SGHNT, CDR2 YENEEA. The CDR3 DNA reads as TGTGCCAGCAGCTCACGGACAGGGCCCGGGGAGCTGTTTTTT. Amino acids: CASSSRTGPGELFF.

The V gene is TRBV7-3, the J gene TRBJ1-2; the match to TRBD1 covers 11 bases. The V and J ends lost 5 bases and 7 bases, in that order; junction bases with no gene match: 6. CDR1 is SGHTA, CDR2 FQGTGA, per germline. CDR3 length: 14 amino acids. The CDR3 protein is CASSLDRGPGGYTF. Here the CDR3 DNA reads TGTGCCAGCAGCCTGGACAGGGGGCCGGGTGGCTACACCTTC.

J is TRBJ1-2 and V is TRBV28; TRBD1 might be the D (5 bases). CDR1 is MDHEN, CDR2 SYDVKM, per germline. V gave up 6 bases and J gave up 5 bases, with 13 bases separating them. The CDR3 has 13 amino acids. The CDR3 nucleotides read TGTGCCAGCAGGGGGCGTGCCGTATATGGCTACACCTTC. It yields the protein CASRGRAVYGYTF.

The chain couples TRBV30 to TRBJ2-2; either TRBD1 or TRBD2 may supply D (6 bases each). The CDR3 consists of 16 residues. CDR1 GTSNPN and CDR2 SVGIG come from the germline V gene (reference sequence). Trimming took off 4 bases at V and 2 bases at J, with 17 bases between the two ends. CDR3 sequence reads: CAWTPPGAANTGELFF. CDR3 bases: TGTGCCTGGACGCCGCCGGGGGCAGCCAACACCGGGGAGCTGTTTTTT.

The chain joins TRBV5-1 to TRBJ1-1, with D unclear. The germline V gene has CDR1 SGHRS and CDR2 YFSETQ. The V end was cut by 0 bases, the J end by 11 bases, with 14 bases between. The CDR3 loop spans 13 amino acids. CDR3 coding DNA: TGCGCCAGCAGCTTGGAGGACCCCGCGTACGCTTTCTTT. Encoded protein: CASSLEDPAYAFF.

The chain recombines TRBV27 with TRBJ2-1; 7 bases align to TRBD1. Per germline, CDR1 MNHEY and CDR2 SMNVEV (reference sequence). The CDR3 covers 16 residues. V was pared by 2 bases and J by 6 bases, with 10 bases of the junction left unmatched. The CDR3 reads CASSLRVTGAGNEQFF. CDR3 bases: TGTGCCAGCAGTTTAAGGGTCACAGGGGCTGGCAATGAGCAGTTCTTC.

In the case of this clone: The identical CDR3 is also encoded by other nucleotide sequences in the sample. The chain is built from TRBV7-9 and TRBJ2-3, with 8 bases aligning to TRBD2. The CDR3 is made up of 14 amino acids. The V gene end was trimmed by 3 bases and the J gene end by 2 bases; junction bases not matched to a gene: 1. From germline, CDR1 is SEHNR and CDR2 FQNEAQ (reference sequence). The CDR3 is CASSFSGNTDTQYF. Here the CDR3 DNA reads TGTGCCAGCAGCTTTAGCGGGAACACAGATACGCAGTATTTT.

The chain employs TRBV28 and TRBJ2-4; 8 bases agree with TRBD2. Germline V lookup: CDR1 MDHEN, CDR2 SYDVKM. The junction had 14 bases not matched to a gene; V was cut back by 4 bases and J by 6 bases. The CDR3 length is 17 residues. CDR3 bases: TGTGCCAGCAGTTCGATCGGGACTAGTTTGGCTCGAAACATTCAGTACTTC. Translated: CASSSIGTSLARNIQYF.

The chain has TRBV5-1 and TRBJ2-7; TRBD1 agrees at 7 bases. The CDR3 runs 13 residues. The germline gives CDR1 SGHRS, CDR2 YFSETQ. V lost 3 bases and J lost 6; bases outside the gene matches: 6. CDR3 coding DNA: TGCGCCAGCAGCTGGACAGGCGTTGGCGAGCAGTACTTC. Encoded protein: CASSWTGVGEQYF.

This chain connects TRBV7-2 to TRBJ1-1; D is unclear. The ends were cut back, 2 bases at V and 0 bases at J, with 4 bases in the middle. The CDR3 loop spans 13 amino acids. Germline V lookup: CDR1 SGHTA, CDR2 FQGNSA. The CDR3 region has the DNA TGTGCCAGCAGCTTATTTTTGAACACTGAAGCTTTCTTT. Its protein is CASSLFLNTEAFF.

V and J are TRBV5-1 and TRBJ2-7; 7 nucleotides match TRBD1. Trimming removed 4 bases from V and 2 bases from J; junction bases left unmatched: 6. The CDR3 totals 14 residues. Germline values: CDR1 SGHRS, CDR2 YFSETQ. CDR3 bases: TGCGCCAGCAGCCGGACAGGTAATACCTACGAGCAGTACTTC. Translating gives CASSRTGNTYEQYF.

This chain joins TRBV5-1 and TRBJ1-2; 7 nucleotides agree with TRBD1. Germline V CDR1 and CDR2: SGHRS, YFSETQ. This CDR3 is 13 amino acids long. Unmatched junction bases numbered 8, after V lost 4 bases and J lost 8 bases. This CDR3 is CASSRNRGQGYTF. CDR3 bases: TGCGCCAGCAGCCGAAACAGGGGCCAAGGCTACACCTTC.

As DNA, the CDR3 is TGTGCCAGCAGCTTTCTCCAGGTCCAAGAGACCCAGTACTTC. This codes for CASSFLQVQETQYF. The rearrangement joins TRBV5-8 to TRBJ2-5; D not resolved. The CDR3 sequence is 14 residues long. CDR1 and CDR2 (germline): SGHTS, YDEGEE. V was shortened by 2 bases and J by 1 base, with 9 bases between the two germline ends.

This chain links TRBV7-2 with TRBJ2-5; D is ambiguous. The V and J ends lost 5 bases and 4 bases respectively, with 17 bases between them. CDR1 and CDR2 (germline): SGHTA, FQGNSA. This CDR3 has 15 amino acids. The CDR3 reads CASSARSGERETQYF. The CDR3 bases are TGTGCCAGCAGCGCGAGGTCGGGCGAGAGAGAGACCCAGTACTTC.

The gene calls are TRBV6-1 and TRBJ1-5, with a tentative D call TRBD1 (6 bases). Trimming stripped 1 base from V and 5 bases from J, with 9 bases between. CDR1 and CDR2 from the germline V gene are MNHNS and SASEGT. The CDR3 is made up of 14 amino acids. The DNA of the CDR3 is TGTGCCAGCAGTGAAGTATACAGGGATCAGCCCCAGCATTTT. Translating gives CASSEVYRDQPQHF.

The genes are TRBV5-1 and TRBJ1-1; D remains unclear. CDR1 is SGHRS and CDR2 is YFSETQ in the germline V gene. The CDR3 covers 14 residues. V dropped 6 bases and J dropped 1 base, with 13 bases sitting between them. The CDR3 protein is CASTPSASNTEAFF. CDR3 bases: TGCGCCAGCACCCCATCCGCATCGAACACTGAAGCTTTCTTT.

This clone has more than one count but fewer than ten. This sequence joins TRBV5-1 and TRBJ1-2; the D gene is possibly TRBD1 (5 bases). The CDR3 has 14 amino acids. Germline CDR1 is SGHRS and CDR2 is YFSETQ. V was trimmed by 7 bases and J by 6 bases, leaving 19 bases between them. The CDR3 coding sequence is TGCGCCAGCGCAAATGCGGGGGGGTCCAATGGCTACACCTTC. It is translated as CASANAGGSNGYTF.

This sequence joins TRBV6-1 and TRBJ1-1, with 9 positions matching TRBD1. CDR3 size: 16 residues. V shed 4 bases, J shed 5 bases, and the junction held 11 bases outside the gene matches. Germline CDR1 and CDR2: MNHNS and SASEGT. CDR3 DNA sequence: TGTGCCAGCAGTGGAACAGGGGGCATGAGTGGGACTGAAGCTTTCTTT. Protein: CASSGTGGMSGTEAFF.

This clone appeared once. The rearrangement uses TRBV14 and TRBJ1-1; D call uncertain. There are 12 residues in the CDR3. Trimming left V 6 bases short and J 5 bases short, with 10 bases between. Germline V gene data show CDR1 as SGHDN and CDR2 as FVKESK. The CDR3 DNA reads as TGTGCCAGCAGTCGAGTTTGGACTGAAGCTTTCTTT. Protein sequence: CASSRVWTEAFF.

The rearrangement uses TRBV3-1 (or the pseudogene TRBV3-2) and TRBJ2-1; D remains unclear. Per the germline V gene, CDR1 is LGHDT and CDR2 is YNNKEL (reference sequence). The CDR3 consists of 16 residues. The germline V and J ends were trimmed by 4 bases and 6 bases, with 19 bases remaining between them. In DNA, the CDR3 is TGTGCCAGCAGCCCAAGAATAGGAATGAAGAGCAATGAGCAGTTCTTC. The encoded protein is CASSPRIGMKSNEQFF.

V usage is TRBV5-1 and J usage is TRBJ1-1; D uncertain. CDR1 and CDR2 from the germline V gene are SGHRS and YFSETQ. V lost 0 bases to trimming and J lost 1 base, with 13 bases between them. The CDR3 sequence is 16 residues long. The CDR3 nucleotides read TGCGCCAGCAGCTTGGAGTTCACGGCGGGGAACACTGAAGCTTTCTTT. This translates into CASSLEFTAGNTEAFF. Based on the CDR3 plus reference TRBV5-1 and TRBJ1-1, the full variable domain is KAGVTQTPRYLIKTRGQQVTLSCSPISGHRSVSWYQQTPGQGLQFLFEYFSETQRNKGNFPGRFSGRQFSNSRSEMNVSTLELGDSALYLCASSLEFTAGNTEAFFGQGTRLTVV.

The chain uses TRBV6-5 and TRBJ2-5, with D hard to call. Germline assignment: CDR1 MNHEY and CDR2 SVGAGI. Between the trimmed V and J ends, which lost 4 bases and 1 base, there was a span of 10 bases. This CDR3 region has 14 residues. The CDR3 reads CASSLGAGQETQYF. CDR3 sequence (DNA): TGTGCCAGCAGTTTGGGTGCAGGCCAAGAGACCCAGTACTTC.

V and J are TRBV6-5 and TRBJ1-2, with 8 nucleotides matching TRBD1. Trimming cost V 7 bases and J 5 bases; bases outside gene matches: 12. The CDR3 contains 15 residues. Per the germline V gene, CDR1 is MNHEY and CDR2 is SVGAGI. The CDR3 DNA sequence: TGTGCCAGCATTACAGGGGGTAACGGGGCGTATGGCTACACCTTC. Translating gives CASITGGNGAYGYTF.

The chain employs TRBV7-2 and TRBJ2-1; 9 nucleotides agree with TRBD1. The germline V gene has CDR1 SGHTA and CDR2 FQGNSA. V dropped 4 bases and J dropped 4; count of bases not matched to a gene: 8. The CDR3 is made up of 16 amino acids. The CDR3 reads CASSWVGTGSYNEQFF. CDR3 DNA: TGTGCCAGCAGCTGGGTGGGGACAGGGAGTTACAATGAGCAGTTCTTC.

A single count supports this clone. This chain joins TRBV18 and TRBJ1-2; tentative D call: TRBD1 (5 bases). Trimming cost V 2 bases and J 4 bases, with 14 bases left between them. The CDR3 consists of 15 residues. CDR1 is KGHSH and CDR2 is LQKENI in the germline V gene. DNA of the CDR3: TGTGCCAGCTCACCAAGCCAGGGATCGAGCTATGGCTACACCTTC. Translation: CASSPSQGSSYGYTF.

The rearrangement joins TRBV5-1 to TRBJ1-1; the D gene is possibly TRBD1 (6 bases). Germline V gene data show CDR1 as SGHRS and CDR2 as YFSETQ. The CDR3 sequence is 18 residues long. Trimming pared 2 bases from V and 0 bases from J, leaving 20 bases between. CDR3 protein: CASSFAGQGTLMNTEAFF. DNA for the CDR3: TGCGCCAGCAGCTTTGCGGGGCAGGGGACTTTAATGAACACTGAAGCTTTCTTT.

The J gene is TRBJ1-1, the V gene TRBV5-1; TRBD1 aligns across 11 bases. With 2 bases clipped from V and 4 bases from J, the junction kept 7 bases outside the gene matches. From germline, CDR1 is SGHRS and CDR2 YFSETQ. The CDR3 runs 16 residues. In DNA, the CDR3 is TGCGCCAGCAGCTTTCGGACAGGGGGCTTTTTCACTGAAGCTTTCTTT. It yields the protein CASSFRTGGFFTEAFF.

The chain employs TRBV20-1 and TRBJ2-3; no clear D. CDR1 and CDR2 from the germline V gene are DFQATT and SNEGSKA (reference sequence). V was clipped by 5 bases and J by 4 bases, with 16 bases between them. CDR3 size: 14 residues. The CDR3 loop reads CSAGEAVSADTQYF. In DNA, the CDR3 is TGCAGTGCTGGTGAGGCGGTTTCAGCAGATACGCAGTATTTT.